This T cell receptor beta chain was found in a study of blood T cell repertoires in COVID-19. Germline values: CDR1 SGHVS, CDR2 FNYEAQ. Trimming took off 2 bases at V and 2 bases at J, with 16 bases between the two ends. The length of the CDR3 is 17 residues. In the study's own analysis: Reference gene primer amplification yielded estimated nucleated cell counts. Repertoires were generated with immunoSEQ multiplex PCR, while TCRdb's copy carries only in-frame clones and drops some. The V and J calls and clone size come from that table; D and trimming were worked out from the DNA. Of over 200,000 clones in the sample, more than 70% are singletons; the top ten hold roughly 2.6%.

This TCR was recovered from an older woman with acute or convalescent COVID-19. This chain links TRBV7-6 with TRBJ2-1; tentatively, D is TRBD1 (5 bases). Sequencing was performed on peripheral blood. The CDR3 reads CASSLNIRQGAYNEQFF. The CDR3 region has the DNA TGTGCCAGCAGCTTAAATATTAGACAAGGGGCCTACAATGAGCAGTTCTTC.